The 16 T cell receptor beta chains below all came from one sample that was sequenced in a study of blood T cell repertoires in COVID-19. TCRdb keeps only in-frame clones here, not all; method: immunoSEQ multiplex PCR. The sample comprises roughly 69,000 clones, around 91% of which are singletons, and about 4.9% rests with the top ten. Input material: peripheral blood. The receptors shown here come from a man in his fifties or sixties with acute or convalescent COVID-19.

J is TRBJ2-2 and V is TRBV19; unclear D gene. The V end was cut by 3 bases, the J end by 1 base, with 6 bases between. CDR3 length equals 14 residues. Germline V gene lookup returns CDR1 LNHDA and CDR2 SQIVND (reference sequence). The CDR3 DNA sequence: TGTGCCAGTAGTATTGCCGGGAACACCGGGGAGCTGTTTTTT. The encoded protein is CASSIAGNTGELFF.

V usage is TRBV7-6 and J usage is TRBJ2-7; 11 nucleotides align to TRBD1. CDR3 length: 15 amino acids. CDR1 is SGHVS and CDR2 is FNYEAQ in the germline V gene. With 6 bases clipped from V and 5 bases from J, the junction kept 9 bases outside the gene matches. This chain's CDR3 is CASSPNRDRGDEQYF. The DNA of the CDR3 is TGTGCCAGCAGTCCTAACCGGGACAGGGGGGACGAGCAGTACTTC.

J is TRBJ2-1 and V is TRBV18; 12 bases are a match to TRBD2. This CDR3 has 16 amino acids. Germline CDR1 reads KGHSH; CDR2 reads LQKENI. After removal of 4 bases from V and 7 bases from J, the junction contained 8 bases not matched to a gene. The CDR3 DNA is TGTGCCAGCTCACTCTCTAGCGGGAGGGCTCTGAATGAGCAGTTCTTC. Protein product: CASSLSSGRALNEQFF.

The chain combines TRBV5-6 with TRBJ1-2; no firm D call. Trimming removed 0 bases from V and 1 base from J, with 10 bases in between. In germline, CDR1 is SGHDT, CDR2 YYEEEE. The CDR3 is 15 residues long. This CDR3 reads CASSLARDLNYGYTF. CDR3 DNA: TGTGCCAGCAGCTTGGCGAGGGATCTTAACTATGGCTACACCTTC.

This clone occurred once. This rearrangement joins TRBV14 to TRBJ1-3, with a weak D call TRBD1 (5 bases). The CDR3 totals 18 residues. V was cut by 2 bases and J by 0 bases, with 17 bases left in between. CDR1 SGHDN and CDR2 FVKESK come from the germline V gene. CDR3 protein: CASSQRQLQDNSGNTIYF. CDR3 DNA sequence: TGTGCCAGCAGCCAACGACAGCTCCAAGACAACTCTGGAAACACCATATATTTT.

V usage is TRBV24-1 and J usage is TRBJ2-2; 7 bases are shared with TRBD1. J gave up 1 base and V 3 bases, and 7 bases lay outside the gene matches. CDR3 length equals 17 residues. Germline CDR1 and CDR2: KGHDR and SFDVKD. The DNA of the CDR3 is TGTGCCACCAGTGATCCCTCACAGGGGCAGAACACCGGGGAGCTGTTTTTT. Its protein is CATSDPSQGQNTGELFF.

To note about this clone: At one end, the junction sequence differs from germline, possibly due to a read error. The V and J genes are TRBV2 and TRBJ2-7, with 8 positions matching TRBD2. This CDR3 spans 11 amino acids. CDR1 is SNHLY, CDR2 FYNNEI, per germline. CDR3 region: CASSEGVAGHF. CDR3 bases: TGTGCCAGCAGTGAAGGGGTAGCGGGGCATTTC. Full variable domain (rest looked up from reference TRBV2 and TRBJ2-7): EPEVTQTPSHQVTQMGQEVILRCVPISNHLYFYWYRQILGQKVEFLVSFYNNEISEKSEIFDDQFSVERPDGSNFTLKIRSTKLEDSAMYFCASSEGVAGHFGPGTRLTVT.

The CDR3 nucleotides are TGTGCCAGCTCACAGGGACACAACACTGAAGCTTTCTTT. Translated: CASSQGHNTEAFF. The V and J genes are TRBV18 and TRBJ1-1; D is perhaps TRBD1 (6 bases). CDR1 KGHSH and CDR2 LQKENI come from the germline V gene. Trimming took off 4 bases at V and 2 bases at J, with 8 bases between the two ends. This CDR3 contains 13 residues. The variable domain in full, completed from reference TRBV18 and TRBJ1-1, reads NAGVMQNPRHLVRRRGQEARLRCSPMKGHSHVYWYRQLPEEGLKFMVYLQKENIIDESGMPKERFSAEFPKEGPSILRIQQVVRGDSAAYFCASSQGHNTEAFFGQGTRLTVV.

CDR3 in amino acids: CASSLEIGVQETQYF. In nucleotides, the CDR3 is TGTGCCAGCAGCTTGGAGATTGGAGTCCAAGAGACCCAGTACTTC. The chain has TRBV5-4 and TRBJ2-5; no reliable D call. This CDR3 contains 15 residues. CDR1 and CDR2 (germline): SGHNT, YYREEE (reference sequence). V lost 0 bases, J lost 1 base, and 10 bases lay in between.

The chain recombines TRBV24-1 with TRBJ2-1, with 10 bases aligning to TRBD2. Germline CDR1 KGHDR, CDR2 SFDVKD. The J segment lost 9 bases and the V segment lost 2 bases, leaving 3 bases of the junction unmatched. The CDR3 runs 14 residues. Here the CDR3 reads CATSDSSGRREQFF. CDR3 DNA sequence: TGTGCCACCAGTGATTCTAGCGGGAGACGTGAGCAGTTCTTC.

In nucleotides, the CDR3 is TGTGCCAGTAGTATAGCAACTGGCGGGAGTGGCAATGAGCAGTTCTTC. This gives the protein CASSIATGGSGNEQFF. J is TRBJ2-1 and V is TRBV19; 7 bases agree with TRBD2. Germline loops: CDR1 LNHDA, CDR2 SQIVND (reference sequence). The CDR3 contains 16 residues. The junction had 9 bases not matched to a gene; V was cut back by 1 base and J by 6 bases.

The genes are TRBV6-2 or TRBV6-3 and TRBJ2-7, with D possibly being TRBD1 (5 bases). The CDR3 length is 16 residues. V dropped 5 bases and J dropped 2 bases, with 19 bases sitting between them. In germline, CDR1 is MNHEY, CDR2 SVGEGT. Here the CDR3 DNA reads TGTGCCAGCAGTAAACGACAGCTAACCGGCACCTACGAGCAGTACTTC. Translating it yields CASSKRQLTGTYEQYF.

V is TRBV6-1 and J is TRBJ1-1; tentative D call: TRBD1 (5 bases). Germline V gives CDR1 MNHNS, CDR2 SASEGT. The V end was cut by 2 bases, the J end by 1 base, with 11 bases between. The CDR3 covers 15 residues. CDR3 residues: CASSEQGGPNTEAFF. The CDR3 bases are TGTGCCAGCAGTGAACAGGGAGGGCCGAACACTGAAGCTTTCTTT.

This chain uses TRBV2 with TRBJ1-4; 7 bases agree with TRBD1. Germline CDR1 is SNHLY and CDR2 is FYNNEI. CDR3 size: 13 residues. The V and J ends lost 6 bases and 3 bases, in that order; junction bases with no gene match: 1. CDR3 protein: CASRGQPNEKLFF. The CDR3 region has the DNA TGTGCCAGCAGGGGACAGCCTAATGAAAAACTGTTTTTT. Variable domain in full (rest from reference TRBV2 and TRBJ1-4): EPEVTQTPSHQVTQMGQEVILRCVPISNHLYFYWYRQILGQKVEFLVSFYNNEISEKSEIFDDQFSVERPDGSNFTLKIRSTKLEDSAMYFCASRGQPNEKLFFGSGTQLSVL.

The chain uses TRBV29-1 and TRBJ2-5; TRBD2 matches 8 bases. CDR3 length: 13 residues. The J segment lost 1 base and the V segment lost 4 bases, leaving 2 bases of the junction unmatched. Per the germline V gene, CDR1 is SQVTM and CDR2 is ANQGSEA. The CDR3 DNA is TGCAGCGTTGTTACTAGCGGCCAAGAGACCCAGTACTTC. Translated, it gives CSVVTSGQETQYF.

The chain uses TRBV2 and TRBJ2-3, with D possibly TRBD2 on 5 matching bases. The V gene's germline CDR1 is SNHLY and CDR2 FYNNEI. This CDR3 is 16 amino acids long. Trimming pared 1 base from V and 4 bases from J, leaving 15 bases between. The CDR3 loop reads CASSEGRSGSADTQYF. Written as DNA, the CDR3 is TGTGCCAGCAGTGAAGGCCGTTCCGGTAGCGCAGATACGCAGTATTTT. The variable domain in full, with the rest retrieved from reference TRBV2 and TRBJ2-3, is EPEVTQTPSHQVTQMGQEVILRCVPISNHLYFYWYRQILGQKVEFLVSFYNNEISEKSEIFDDQFSVERPDGSNFTLKIRSTKLEDSAMYFCASSEGRSGSADTQYFGPGTRLTVL.